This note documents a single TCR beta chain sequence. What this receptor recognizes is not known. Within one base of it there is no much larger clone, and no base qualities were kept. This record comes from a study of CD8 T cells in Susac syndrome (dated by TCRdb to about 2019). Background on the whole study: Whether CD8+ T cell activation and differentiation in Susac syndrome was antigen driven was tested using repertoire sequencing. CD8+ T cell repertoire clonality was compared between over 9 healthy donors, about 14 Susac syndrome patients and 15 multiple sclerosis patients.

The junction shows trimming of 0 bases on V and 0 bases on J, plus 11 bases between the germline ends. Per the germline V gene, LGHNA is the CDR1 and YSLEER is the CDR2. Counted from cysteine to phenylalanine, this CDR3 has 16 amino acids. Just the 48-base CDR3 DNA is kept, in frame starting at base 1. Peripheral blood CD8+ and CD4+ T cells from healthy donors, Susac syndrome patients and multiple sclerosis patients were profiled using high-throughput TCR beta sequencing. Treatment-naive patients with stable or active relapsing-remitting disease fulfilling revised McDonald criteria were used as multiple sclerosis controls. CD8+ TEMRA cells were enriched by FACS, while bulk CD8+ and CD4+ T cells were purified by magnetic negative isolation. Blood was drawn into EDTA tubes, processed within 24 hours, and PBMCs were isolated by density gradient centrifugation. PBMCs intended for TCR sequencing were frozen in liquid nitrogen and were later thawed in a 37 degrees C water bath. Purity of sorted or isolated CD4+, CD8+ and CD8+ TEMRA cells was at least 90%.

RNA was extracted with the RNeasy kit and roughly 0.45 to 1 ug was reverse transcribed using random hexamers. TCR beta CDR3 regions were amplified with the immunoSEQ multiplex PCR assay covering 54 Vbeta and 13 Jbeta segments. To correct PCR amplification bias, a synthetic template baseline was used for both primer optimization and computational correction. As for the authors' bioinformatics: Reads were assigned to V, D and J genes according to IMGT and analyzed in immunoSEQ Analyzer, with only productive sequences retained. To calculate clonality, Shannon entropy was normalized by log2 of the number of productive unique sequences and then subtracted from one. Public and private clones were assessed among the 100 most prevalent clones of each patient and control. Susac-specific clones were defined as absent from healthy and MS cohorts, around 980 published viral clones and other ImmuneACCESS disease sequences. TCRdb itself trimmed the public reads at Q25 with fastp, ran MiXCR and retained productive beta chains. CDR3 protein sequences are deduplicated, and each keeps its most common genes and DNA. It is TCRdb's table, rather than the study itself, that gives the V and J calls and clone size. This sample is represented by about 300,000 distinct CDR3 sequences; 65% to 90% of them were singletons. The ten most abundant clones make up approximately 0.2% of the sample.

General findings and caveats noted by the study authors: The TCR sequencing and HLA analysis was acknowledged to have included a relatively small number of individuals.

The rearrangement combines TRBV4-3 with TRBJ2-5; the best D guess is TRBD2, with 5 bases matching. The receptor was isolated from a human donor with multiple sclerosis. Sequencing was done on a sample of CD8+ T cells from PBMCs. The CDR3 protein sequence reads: CASSQDLGEHQETQYF. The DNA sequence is TGCGCCAGCAGCCAAGATCTGGGAGAGCACCAAGAGACCCAGTACTTC.